This paragraph covers one TCR beta chain sequence. Its antigen is unidentified. This sample was included in a study of cytomegalovirus exposure and HLA in healthy donors. Primers included in the PCR were 60 Vbeta and 13 Jbeta primers. Study processing details: Approximately 86 million unique TCR beta chains, roughly 10 million shared, were counted in a later analysis. This table comes from immunoSEQ multiplex PCR, and its TCRdb copy is limited to in-frame clones, with some not included. V and J calls and clone size are copied from that table; D and trimming were computed from the DNA. The sample yields about 200,000 clones, over 75% seen once. Points from the study as a whole: Within the data, a cluster of highly shared sequence variants was likely a sequencing artifact. The authors confirmed in vitro that a few CMV-associated chains were specific for CMV antigens. Common viral pathogens seemed, in a later analysis, to connect with several of the most significant clusters.

This CDR3 comprises 16 residues. Germline trimming cut 5 bases from V and 4 bases from J; bases unmatched to any gene: 12. The germline V gene encodes CDR1 LNHDA and CDR2 SQIVND (reference sequence). The chain employs TRBV19 and TRBJ2-5; TRBD2 aligns across 8 bases. The source is a girl between 2 and 10 years old in good health and CMV-seronegative. Sequencing input: PBMCs. CDR3 loop: CASSQNRAGVAETQYF. The CDR3 nucleotides are TGTGCCAGTAGTCAGAATAGAGCGGGAGTTGCAGAGACCCAGTACTTC.